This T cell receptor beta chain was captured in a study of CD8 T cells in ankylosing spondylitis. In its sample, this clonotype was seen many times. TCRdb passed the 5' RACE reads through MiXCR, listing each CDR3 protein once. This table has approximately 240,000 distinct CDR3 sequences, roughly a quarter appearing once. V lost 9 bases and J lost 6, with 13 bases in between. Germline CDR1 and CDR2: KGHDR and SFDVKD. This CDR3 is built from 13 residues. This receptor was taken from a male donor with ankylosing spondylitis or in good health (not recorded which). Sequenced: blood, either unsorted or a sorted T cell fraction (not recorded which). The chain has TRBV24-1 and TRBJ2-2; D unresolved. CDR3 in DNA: TGTGCCACCTTCGCGGTTTCGTCCGGGGAGCTGTTTTTT. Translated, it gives CATFAVSSGELFF.